These 10 T cell receptor beta chains share one sample of origin, sequenced in a study of response to subunit inactivated influenza vaccine. In TCRdb, the RT-PCR reads were re-called with MiXCR into one record per CDR3 protein. The profile shows hundreds of thousands of distinct CDR3 sequences, around a sixth of them singletons. Sample: PBMCs from blood, taken 5 to 6 days after vaccination. These receptors originate from a man aged 50 to 59 who received an inactivated influenza vaccine.

This clonotype was seen a handful of times. This chain joins TRBV9 and TRBJ2-7; 12 bases agree with TRBD1. The CDR3 sequence is 15 residues long. Germline V gene sequence: CDR1 SGDLS, CDR2 YYNGEE. V dropped 2 bases and J dropped 6; count of bases not matched to a gene: 6. Written as DNA, the CDR3 is TGTGCCAGCAGCGTGGGGACAGGGGGCTCTGGCGAGCAGTACTTC. Protein sequence: CASSVGTGGSGEQYF.

V and J are TRBV4-1 and TRBJ2-3; D may be TRBD1 (5 bases). CDR1 and CDR2 (germline): MGHRA, YSYEKL. Trimming took 0 bases from V and 3 from J, leaving 13 bases between them. This CDR3 is 16 amino acids long. In DNA, the CDR3 is TGCGCCAGCAGCCAAGATCCAGGGCTGAGGACAGATACGCAGTATTTT. Protein product: CASSQDPGLRTDTQYF.

J is TRBJ1-2 and V is TRBV9; TRBD1 agrees at 9 bases. V dropped 4 bases and J dropped 6; count of bases not matched to a gene: 4. Germline V gene lookup returns CDR1 SGDLS and CDR2 YYNGEE. This CDR3 contains 13 residues. CDR3 nucleotide sequence: TGTGCCAGCAGCACGGACAGGGGTAATGGCTACACCTTC. Protein: CASSTDRGNGYTF. Complete variable domain (other parts from reference TRBV9 and TRBJ1-2): DSGVTQTPKHLITATGQRVTLRCSPRSGDLSVYWYQQSLDQGLQFLIQYYNGEERAKGNILERFSAQQFPDLHSELNLSSLELGDSALYFCASSTDRGNGYTFGSGTRLTVV.

The rearrangement uses TRBV24-1 and TRBJ2-3; no firm D call. V lost 3 bases, J lost 4 bases, and 10 bases lay in between. From germline, CDR1 is KGHDR and CDR2 SFDVKD. The CDR3 contains 14 residues. The CDR3, as DNA: TGTGCCACCAGTGATCCCCTGCTGGCAGATACGCAGTATTTT. It yields the protein CATSDPLLADTQYF.

J is TRBJ2-2 and V is TRBV6-2 or TRBV6-3; D gene ambiguous. The CDR3 is 15 amino acids. Trimming stripped 2 bases from V and 1 base from J, with 8 bases between. Per the germline V gene, CDR1 is MNHEY and CDR2 is SVGEGT. The CDR3 here is CASSYRRENTGELFF. The DNA for the CDR3 is TGTGCCAGCAGTTACAGGAGAGAGAACACCGGGGAGCTGTTTTTT.

This rearrangement joins TRBV15 to TRBJ2-7; D call uncertain. Trimming cost V 0 bases and J 4 bases, with 7 bases left between them. There are 13 residues in the CDR3. From germline, CDR1 is LNHNV and CDR2 YYDKDF (reference sequence). DNA of the CDR3: TGTGCCACCAGCAGAGATCATGGGTACGAGCAGTACTTC. It is translated as CATSRDHGYEQYF.

This clonotype showed up many times. The genes are TRBV9 and TRBJ2-7, with 8 nucleotides matching TRBD1. The CDR3 loop spans 14 amino acids. Germline-derived CDR1 and CDR2 are SGDLS and YYNGEE. With V trimmed by 3 bases and J by 5 bases, 7 bases remained unmatched. CDR3: CASSAGQGEHEQYF. Here the CDR3 DNA reads TGTGCCAGCAGCGCCGGACAGGGAGAGCACGAGCAGTACTTC.

There are many counts of this clonotype. The chain has TRBV7-8 and TRBJ2-3; D not resolved. This CDR3 region has 16 residues. The V and J ends lost 5 bases and 0 bases respectively, with 15 bases between them. Looked up from germline, CDR1 is SGHVS and CDR2 is FQNEAQ. The CDR3 here is CASSQRWFGSTDTQYF. CDR3 DNA: TGTGCCAGCAGCCAGCGATGGTTCGGGAGCACAGATACGCAGTATTTT.

The chain employs TRBV4-1 and TRBJ2-1, with D possibly being TRBD1 (5 bases). CDR3 size: 16 residues. CDR1 and CDR2 (germline): MGHRA, YSYEKL. Trimming removed 0 bases from V and 4 bases from J, with 13 bases in between. The CDR3 sequence: CASSQDGRKGYNEQFF. The CDR3 DNA is TGCGCCAGCAGCCAAGATGGCCGGAAGGGGTACAATGAGCAGTTCTTC.

The chain links TRBV15 to TRBJ1-2; TRBD1 is a possible D gene (6 bases). The V gene's germline CDR1 is LNHNV and CDR2 YYDKDF (reference sequence). The CDR3 loop spans 14 amino acids. The ends were cut back, 0 bases at V and 3 bases at J, with 8 bases in the middle. In nucleotides, the CDR3 is TGTGCCACCAGCAGAGAAGCAGGGGACTATGGCTACACCTTC. Its protein product is CATSREAGDYGYTF.